Below, 24 T cell receptor beta chains from the same sample are listed, as sequenced in a study of blood T cells in healthy people across ages. A second PCR of roughly 6 to 12 cycles used a sample-barcoded 5' primer and a J-beta primer mix. TCRdb used MiXCR to reprocess the 5' RACE reads, holding one entry per CDR3 protein. The table has hundreds of thousands of distinct CDR3 sequences, around 52% seen once. Input material: blood. These receptors all stem from an elderly woman in good health.

This clonotype was counted many times. The genes are TRBV5-1 and TRBJ2-7, with 12 bases lining up with TRBD2. From germline, CDR1 is SGHRS and CDR2 YFSETQ. The length of the CDR3 is 15 residues. J gave up 4 bases and V 0 bases, and 2 bases lay outside the gene matches. CDR3 residues: CASSLAGTSGYEQYF. In DNA, the CDR3 is TGCGCCAGCAGCTTGGCCGGGACTAGCGGGTACGAGCAGTACTTC.

The V call is TRBV10-1, the J call TRBJ2-3; D gene ambiguous. V lost 0 bases and J 6 bases, leaving 10 bases between the germline ends. The CDR3 covers 14 residues. Per the germline V gene, CDR1 is WNHNN and CDR2 is SYGVQD (reference sequence). The CDR3 is CASSESGAEDTQYF. For the CDR3, the DNA is TGCGCCAGCAGTGAGTCCGGCGCGGAGGATACGCAGTATTTT.

This clonotype showed up just once. V usage is TRBV27 and J usage is TRBJ2-3; no clear D gene. Germline V gives CDR1 MNHEY, CDR2 SMNVEV (reference sequence). This CDR3 spans 15 amino acids. The V gene lost 4 bases and the J gene lost 0 bases, with 11 bases spanning the gap. The CDR3 spells CASSCVRSSTDTQYF. The CDR3 DNA sequence: TGTGCCAGCAGTTGTGTGAGATCTAGCACAGATACGCAGTATTTT.

This clonotype has just one count. The CDR3: CASSERQKDTGELFF. The CDR3 DNA follows: TGTGCCAGCAGCGAAAGACAGAAGGACACCGGGGAGCTGTTTTTT. V is TRBV7-2 and J is TRBJ2-2; weak D call: TRBD1 (5 bases). V was cut by 5 bases and J by 3 bases, with 13 bases left in between. The germline CDR1 and CDR2 sequences are SGHTA and FQGNSA. The CDR3 contains 15 residues.

V is TRBV14 and J is TRBJ1-2, with TRBD1 identical over 7 bases. Germline-derived CDR1 and CDR2 are SGHDN and FVKESK. The CDR3 contains 13 residues. Trimming removed 3 bases from V and 5 bases from J; junction bases left unmatched: 3. The CDR3 DNA is TGTGCCAGCAGCCAGGCCAGGGGGTATGGCTACACCTTC. This gives the protein CASSQARGYGYTF.

This clonotype has only a few counts. At one boundary the junction diverges from the germline segment, which might be a read error. The V call is TRBV20-1, the J call TRBJ1-6; the match to TRBD1 covers 7 bases. Germline V gives CDR1 DFQATT, CDR2 SNEGSKA (reference sequence). The CDR3 extends over 14 amino acids. Here the CDR3 DNA reads TGCAGTGCCGTAACGGACAGGCCCGATTCACCCCCCCACTTT. Protein product: CSAVTDRPDSPPHF.

This clonotype appeared a few times. The chain uses TRBV5-1 and TRBJ2-7; 10 bases fit TRBD1. From germline, CDR1 is SGHRS and CDR2 YFSETQ. The CDR3 extends over 19 amino acids. Germline trimming cut 0 bases from V and 2 bases from J; bases unmatched to any gene: 14. The CDR3 DNA reads TGCGCCAGCAGCTTGGGGCCCACCCAATCGGGACAGGGGACCTACGAGCAGTACTTC. Translated, it gives CASSLGPTQSGQGTYEQYF. The full variable domain, in which reference TRBV5-1 and TRBJ2-7 provide the parts outside the CDR3, is KAGVTQTPRYLIKTRGQQVTLSCSPISGHRSVSWYQQTPGQGLQFLFEYFSETQRNKGNFPGRFSGRQFSNSRSEMNVSTLELGDSALYLCASSLGPTQSGQGTYEQYFGPGTRLTVT.

This clonotype was found many times. The chain joins TRBV7-9 to TRBJ1-1, with a tentative D call TRBD1 (6 bases). V was trimmed by 5 bases and J by 2 bases, leaving 18 bases between them. Germline V gene sequence: CDR1 SEHNR, CDR2 FQNEAQ (reference sequence). The CDR3 totals 16 residues. The CDR3 DNA is TGTGCCAGCAGCCGCGACTTCCGGACAGCCAACACTGAAGCTTTCTTT. As protein: CASSRDFRTANTEAFF.

This clonotype was recorded many times. The chain employs TRBV5-1 and TRBJ2-3; D is ambiguous. The CDR3 extends over 16 amino acids. The germline V gene has CDR1 SGHRS and CDR2 YFSETQ. The V end was cut by 1 base, the J end by 2 bases, with 14 bases between. For the CDR3, the DNA is TGCGCCAGCAGCTTGCAGGCCATACCCAACACAGATACGCAGTATTTT. Translation gives CASSLQAIPNTDTQYF.

There are a few counts of this clonotype. The chain couples TRBV7-2 to TRBJ1-1; 8 nucleotides align to TRBD1. The ends lost 5 bases at V and 7 bases at J; junction bases unmatched: 6. The length of the CDR3 is 13 residues. The germline V gene has CDR1 SGHTA and CDR2 FQGNSA. The DNA of the CDR3 is TGTGCCAGCAGCACCGGACAGGGAGTTGAAGCTTTCTTT. Its translation: CASSTGQGVEAFF. Full variable domain (rest looked up from reference TRBV7-2 and TRBJ1-1): GAGVSQSPSNKVTEKGKDVELRCDPISGHTALYWYRQSLGQGLEFLIYFQGNSAPDKSGLPSDRFSAERTGGSVSTLTIQRTQQEDSAVYLCASSTGQGVEAFFGQGTRLTVV.

This clonotype was seen ten or more times. The chain links TRBV12-3 or TRBV12-4 to TRBJ2-1, with unresolved D. Deletions cut 8 bases from V and 10 bases from J, with 12 bases between. CDR3 size: 11 residues. CDR3 DNA: TGTGCCAGCTCCAAACCGAGCGAGCAGTTCTTC. It codes for CASSKPSEQFF.

Turning to this clonotype: A much larger clone differs by one base, so this may be a read error. The rearrangement links TRBV5-1 to TRBJ2-5, with TRBD1 as a possible D gene (5 bases). CDR1 and CDR2 from the germline V gene are SGHRS and YFSETQ. V gave up 7 bases and J gave up 11 bases, with 24 bases separating them. The CDR3 contains 14 residues. Here the CDR3 reads CASEKAGSYNEQYF. The CDR3, as DNA: TGCGCCAGCGAAAAGGCAGGGTCCTACAATGAGCAGTACTTC.

This clonotype appeared once. The V call is TRBV5-1, the J call TRBJ1-2, with D possibly matching TRBD1 (6 bases). Germline values: CDR1 SGHRS, CDR2 YFSETQ. V lost 2 bases, J lost 7 bases, and 9 bases lay in between. The CDR3 has 12 amino acids. CDR3 in DNA: TGCGCCAGCAGCTTAAGGGGGGCTGGCTACACCTTC. This encodes CASSLRGAGYTF.

The sample holds one count of this clonotype. The chain uses TRBV12-3 or TRBV12-4 and TRBJ1-6, with D unresolved. With 6 bases removed from V and 4 bases from J, the gap between germline ends came to 10 bases. The CDR3 contains 14 residues. This CDR3 is CASSGGRYNSPLHF. CDR3 in DNA: TGTGCCAGCAGCGGAGGACGTTATAATTCACCCCTCCACTTT.

The chain combines TRBV7-2 with TRBJ2-1, with D hard to call. CDR1 is SGHTA, CDR2 FQGNSA, per germline. CDR3 length equals 13 residues. The germline V and J ends were trimmed by 8 bases and 6 bases, with 14 bases remaining between them. For the CDR3, the DNA is TGTGCCAGCCAATCGGTCCTAGGCAATGAGCAGTTCTTC. Amino acids: CASQSVLGNEQFF.

This clonotype was observed at least ten times. The chain has TRBV7-2 and TRBJ2-7, with TRBD1 matching 7 bases. Germline V gives CDR1 SGHTA, CDR2 FQGNSA. The CDR3 extends over 13 amino acids. The trim removed 5 bases at V and 4 bases at J, leaving 5 bases unmatched. DNA of the CDR3: TGTGCCAGCAGCCTGGACAGGAAATACGAGCAGTACTTC. Residues: CASSLDRKYEQYF.

With regard to this clonotype: A single base separates this from a much larger clone, so it may be a read error. This chain joins TRBV27 and TRBJ2-6, with D unresolved. Trimming took 5 bases from V and 12 from J, leaving 17 bases between them. CDR3 length: 14 amino acids. Per germline, CDR1 MNHEY and CDR2 SMNVEV (reference sequence). CDR3 in amino acids: CASSPRLSVSVLTF. As DNA, the CDR3 is TGTGCCAGCAGTCCCCGGCTTTCCGTCAGCGTCCTGACTTTC.

This clonotype came up many times. DNA of the CDR3: TGTGCCAGCAGCCTCACTGGCCATAGGGTGGGTGAGCAGTTCTTC. Encoded protein: CASSLTGHRVGEQFF. This rearrangement joins TRBV3-1 to TRBJ2-1; D gene unclear. Between the trimmed V and J ends, which lost 4 bases and 9 bases, there was a span of 19 bases. There are 15 residues in the CDR3. CDR1 and CDR2 (germline): LGHDT, YNNKEL (reference sequence).

This clonotype was counted ten times or more. V and J are TRBV5-1 and TRBJ2-4; maybe TRBD2 (6 bases). The V end lost 4 bases, the J end lost 8 bases, and 16 bases lay between the germline ends. This CDR3 region has 14 residues. Germline values: CDR1 SGHRS, CDR2 YFSETQ. This CDR3 reads CASSPTGGGDIQYF. In DNA, the CDR3 is TGCGCCAGCAGCCCTACAGGAGGAGGGGACATTCAGTACTTC.

The table lists this clonotype with many counts. V usage is TRBV7-9 and J usage is TRBJ2-3; D is ambiguous. Germline V gene sequence: CDR1 SEHNR, CDR2 FQNEAQ (reference sequence). The CDR3 is 14 amino acids. V was clipped by 2 bases and J by 0 bases, with 6 bases between them. The CDR3 sequence is CASSLHGSTDTQYF. The CDR3 DNA sequence: TGTGCCAGCAGCTTACACGGCAGCACAGATACGCAGTATTTT.

This sequence joins TRBV11-2 and TRBJ2-1, with D perhaps matching TRBD2 (5 bases). Trimming left V 2 bases short and J 6 bases short, with 17 bases between. The germline V gene encodes CDR1 SGHAT and CDR2 FQNNGV. The CDR3 is made up of 16 amino acids. CDR3 in amino acids: CASSLSEGGRSNEQFF. In nucleotides, the CDR3 is TGTGCCAGCAGCTTAAGTGAGGGCGGACGAAGCAATGAGCAGTTCTTC.

There are many counts of this clonotype. This chain uses TRBV2 with TRBJ2-1, with TRBD2 matching over 10 bases. Germline V gene lookup returns CDR1 SNHLY and CDR2 FYNNEI. The CDR3 is 13 residues long. V gave up 3 bases and J gave up 15 bases; unmatched junction bases: 8. The CDR3 coding sequence is TGTGCCAGCAGTGAGACAGCGGGAGGGCCGGTGTTCTTC. Translated, it gives CASSETAGGPVFF. Supplemented by reference TRBV2 and TRBJ2-1, the full variable domain reads EPEVTQTPSHQVTQMGQEVILRCVPISNHLYFYWYRQILGQKVEFLVSFYNNEISEKSEIFDDQFSVERPDGSNFTLKIRSTKLEDSAMYFCASSETAGGPVFFGPGTRLTVL.

This clonotype was observed at least ten times. The genes are TRBV6-6 and TRBJ1-5; 8 nucleotides agree with TRBD1. CDR3 length: 18 residues. CDR1 and CDR2 (germline): MNHNY, SVGAGI (reference sequence). Trimming at V came to 1 base and at J to 0 bases, leaving 8 bases not matched to a gene. This CDR3 reads CASSYFPGDRYSNQPQHF. The CDR3 DNA is TGTGCCAGCAGTTACTTTCCCGGGGACAGGTATAGCAATCAGCCCCAGCATTTT.

V is TRBV6-1 and J is TRBJ2-1, with 11 nucleotides matching TRBD2. CDR1 is MNHNS, CDR2 SASEGT, per germline. V trimming: 7 bases; J trimming: 0 bases; junction bases outside the gene matches: 5. The CDR3 is 16 amino acids. The DNA for the CDR3 is TGTGCCAGCACCCGAACTAGCGGGAGCTCCTACAATGAGCAGTTCTTC. Amino acids: CASTRTSGSSYNEQFF.